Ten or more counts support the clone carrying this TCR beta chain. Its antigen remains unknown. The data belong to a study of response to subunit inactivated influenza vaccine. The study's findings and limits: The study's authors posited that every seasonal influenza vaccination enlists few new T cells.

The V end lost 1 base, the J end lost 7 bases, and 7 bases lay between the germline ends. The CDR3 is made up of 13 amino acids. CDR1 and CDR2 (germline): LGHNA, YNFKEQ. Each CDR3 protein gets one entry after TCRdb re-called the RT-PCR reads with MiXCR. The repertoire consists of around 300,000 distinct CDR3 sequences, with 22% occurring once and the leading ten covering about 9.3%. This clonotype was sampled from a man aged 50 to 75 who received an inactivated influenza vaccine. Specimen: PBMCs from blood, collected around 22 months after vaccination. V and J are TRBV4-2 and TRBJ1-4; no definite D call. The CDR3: CASSQVASEKLFF. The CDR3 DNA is TGTGCCAGCAGCCAAGTGGCGAGTGAAAAACTGTTTTTT.